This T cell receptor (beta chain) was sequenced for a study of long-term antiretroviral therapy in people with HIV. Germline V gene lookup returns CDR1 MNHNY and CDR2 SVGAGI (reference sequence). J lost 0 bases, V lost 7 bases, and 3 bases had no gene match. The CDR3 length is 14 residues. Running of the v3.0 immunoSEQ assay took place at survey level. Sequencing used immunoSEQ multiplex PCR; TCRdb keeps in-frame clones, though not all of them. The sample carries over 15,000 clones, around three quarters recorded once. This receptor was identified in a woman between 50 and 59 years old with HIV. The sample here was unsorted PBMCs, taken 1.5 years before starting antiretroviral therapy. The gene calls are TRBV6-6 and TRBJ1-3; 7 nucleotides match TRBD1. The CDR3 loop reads CASTGQLSGNTIYF. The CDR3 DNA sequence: TGTGCCAGCACGGGACAGCTCTCTGGAAACACCATATATTTT.